Following are 20 T cell receptor beta chains from one sample sequenced in a study of blood T cell repertoires in COVID-19. Sequencing used immunoSEQ multiplex PCR; TCRdb keeps in-frame clones, though not all of them. The table includes roughly 56,000 clones, around four fifths detected once. Sequences were obtained from peripheral blood. Source of these receptors: a man between 65 and 85 years old with acute or convalescent COVID-19.

The chain carries TRBV10-1 and TRBJ1-1; D is perhaps TRBD1 (6 bases). The germline V gene encodes CDR1 WNHNN and CDR2 SYGVQD (reference sequence). The V end was cut by 2 bases, the J end by 3 bases, with 13 bases between. The CDR3 runs 15 residues. CDR3 in DNA: TGCGCCAGCAGTGAGACAGGGACGGAGGACACTGAAGCTTTCTTT. It codes for CASSETGTEDTEAFF.

This rearrangement joins TRBV27 to TRBJ2-2; 13 nucleotides align to TRBD2. This CDR3 has 16 amino acids. Per germline, CDR1 MNHEY and CDR2 SMNVEV (reference sequence). V was pared by 6 bases and J by 0 bases, with 1 base of the junction left unmatched. CDR3 residues: CASRLAGGTNTGELFF. The CDR3 bases are TGTGCCAGCAGACTAGCGGGGGGGACGAACACCGGGGAGCTGTTTTTT.

DNA for the CDR3: TGTGCCACCAGTGACAGTTCCACAGATACGCAGTATTTT. It specifies CATSDSSTDTQYF. The genes are TRBV24-1 and TRBJ2-3; D is undetermined. The CDR3 loop spans 13 amino acids. Germline loops: CDR1 KGHDR, CDR2 SFDVKD. The V end was cut by 4 bases, the J end by 2 bases, with 6 bases between.

The genes are TRBV15 and TRBJ2-1; 8 bases match TRBD2. Trimming cost V 0 bases and J 7 bases; bases outside gene matches: 8. The CDR3 is 16 residues long. The germline CDR1 and CDR2 sequences are LNHNV and YYDKDF (reference sequence). The CDR3 nucleotides are TGTGCCACCAGCAGAGATGGGGCGGGGGGTCTGAATGAGCAGTTCTTC. Its translation is CATSRDGAGGLNEQFF.

V is TRBV5-6 and J is TRBJ1-2; maybe TRBD1 (6 bases). V dropped 4 bases and J dropped 5 bases, with 12 bases sitting between them. This CDR3 has 13 residues. Germline V gene data show CDR1 as SGHDT and CDR2 as YYEEEE. This chain's CDR3 is CASSQDRTYGYTF. DNA for the CDR3: TGTGCCAGCAGCCAGGACAGAACTTATGGCTACACCTTC.

The genes are TRBV5-8 and TRBJ1-5, with D hard to call. From germline, CDR1 is SGHTS and CDR2 YDEGEE. With 1 base removed from V and 5 bases from J, the gap between germline ends came to 7 bases. CDR3 length equals 13 residues. CDR3 sequence (DNA): TGTGCCAGCAGCTTGCAGGTTTATCAGCCCCAGCATTTT. Protein: CASSLQVYQPQHF.

V gene TRBV28 combines with J gene TRBJ1-4; no definite D call. The CDR3 contains 17 residues. Trimming shortened V by 8 bases and J by 0 bases, and 19 bases separated the two germline ends. Germline loops: CDR1 MDHEN, CDR2 SYDVKM. In nucleotides, the CDR3 is TGTGCCAGCCTAGCGGGGATAGAGTTAGCAACTAATGAAAAACTGTTTTTT. Residues: CASLAGIELATNEKLFF.

This clone was recorded a few times. J is TRBJ2-1 and V is TRBV27; D not resolved. This CDR3 is 15 amino acids long. Trimming removed 0 bases at V and 2 bases at J, with 8 bases between. In germline, CDR1 is MNHEY, CDR2 SMNVEV (reference sequence). The CDR3 loop reads CASSLSVAPYNEQFF. The CDR3, as DNA: TGTGCCAGCAGTTTATCGGTAGCCCCCTACAATGAGCAGTTCTTC.

The chain has TRBV5-1 and TRBJ2-1; 8 bases align to TRBD2. Trimming took 7 bases from V and 8 from J; bases not matched to a gene: 11. CDR1 is SGHRS and CDR2 is YFSETQ in the germline V gene. The CDR3 runs 14 residues. This CDR3 reads CASCWRGDVHEQFF. For the CDR3, the DNA is TGCGCCAGCTGCTGGCGGGGGGACGTGCATGAGCAGTTCTTC.

V and J are TRBV20-1 and TRBJ2-1, with 7 bases aligning to TRBD2. V lost 3 bases to trimming and J lost 7 bases; unmatched junction nucleotides: 12. Germline V lookup: CDR1 DFQATT, CDR2 SNEGSKA (reference sequence). There are 15 residues in the CDR3. The DNA of the CDR3 is TGCAGTGCTAGTCTTGGGGCGGGGAGGGGTAATGAGCAGTTCTTC. It is translated as CSASLGAGRGNEQFF.

This chain links TRBV7-2 with TRBJ2-5, with D uncertain. V shed 5 bases and J shed 4 bases, with 20 bases lying between them. This CDR3 spans 16 amino acids. Looked up from germline, CDR1 is SGHTA and CDR2 is FQGNSA. The CDR3 DNA is TGTGCCAGCAGCCCGTACCGGAGACGGTCCGGAGAGACCCAGTACTTC. Its translation is CASSPYRRRSGETQYF.

This clone was seen only a few times. V is TRBV19 and J is TRBJ2-7; D is undetermined. Germline lookup yields CDR1 LNHDA and CDR2 SQIVND (reference sequence). The V end lost 4 bases, the J end lost 0 bases, and 10 bases lay between the germline ends. CDR3 length: 14 amino acids. The CDR3 DNA reads as TGTGCCAGTAGTAGCTCGTCCAGCTCCTACGAGCAGTACTTC. Protein product: CASSSSSSSYEQYF.

The rearrangement joins TRBV7-9 to TRBJ2-5; tentatively, D is TRBD1 (5 bases). The CDR3 has 16 amino acids. The germline V gene encodes CDR1 SEHNR and CDR2 FQNEAQ (reference sequence). V was trimmed by 7 bases and J by 4 bases, leaving 22 bases between them. CDR3 DNA: TGTGCCAGCAAATCTTCGGTGGGGCTTTGGGGAGAGACCCAGTACTTC. This translates into CASKSSVGLWGETQYF.

In its sample, this clone was seen once. The chain is built from TRBV11-2 and TRBJ1-2; 7 bases line up with TRBD1. V was clipped by 5 bases and J by 4 bases; unmatched bases: 7. CDR1 is SGHAT and CDR2 is FQNNGV in the germline V gene. The CDR3 consists of 14 residues. The CDR3 loop reads CASSLPGGAYGYTF. The DNA for the CDR3 is TGTGCCAGCAGCCTCCCAGGGGGTGCCTATGGCTACACCTTC.

This chain uses TRBV27 with TRBJ2-7, with D possibly matching TRBD1 (8 bases). This CDR3 has 15 residues. V lost 7 bases and J 7 bases, leaving 23 bases between the germline ends. Germline CDR1 MNHEY, CDR2 SMNVEV (reference sequence). The CDR3, as DNA: TGTGCCAGCAACCCAAACAGGGGGGGTTCGGGAGAGCAGTACTTC. This gives the protein CASNPNRGGSGEQYF.

The V gene is TRBV13, the J gene TRBJ2-7, with D unresolved. This CDR3 is 14 amino acids long. The germline V gene has CDR1 PRHDT and CDR2 FYEKMQ (reference sequence). Trimming stripped 5 bases from V and 2 bases from J, with 13 bases between. In DNA, the CDR3 is TGTGCCAGCAGCAGCCCGGGTCATACCTACGAGCAGTACTTC. It yields the protein CASSSPGHTYEQYF.

V and J are TRBV19 and TRBJ2-7, with D possibly matching TRBD1 (6 bases). This CDR3 region has 14 residues. V was trimmed by 3 bases and J by 1 base, leaving 10 bases between them. CDR1 LNHDA and CDR2 SQIVND come from the germline V gene (reference sequence). The CDR3 sequence is CASSITQGSYEQYF. The CDR3 coding sequence is TGTGCCAGTAGTATTACTCAGGGGTCCTACGAGCAGTACTTC.

The genes are TRBV7-9 and TRBJ2-7; D is perhaps TRBD1 (6 bases). Germline V gene data show CDR1 as SEHNR and CDR2 as FQNEAQ (reference sequence). This CDR3 is 16 amino acids long. The V gene lost 5 bases and the J gene lost 1 base, with 18 bases spanning the gap. The CDR3 nucleotides are TGTGCCAGCAGCACGGTATGGACAGCCTTATCCTACGAGCAGTACTTC. It yields the protein CASSTVWTALSYEQYF.

The rearrangement joins TRBV29-1 to TRBJ2-5; perhaps TRBD1 as D (6 bases). CDR1 and CDR2 (germline): SQVTM, ANQGSEA. Trimming left V 7 bases short and J 1 base short, with 10 bases between. The length of the CDR3 is 12 residues. The CDR3 sequence is CSGDRLQETQYF. In DNA, the CDR3 is TGCAGCGGCGACAGGCTCCAAGAGACCCAGTACTTC.

The chain employs TRBV5-4 and TRBJ2-3; a possible D gene is TRBD2 (7 bases). Germline assignment: CDR1 SGHNT and CDR2 YYREEE (reference sequence). This CDR3 contains 16 residues. Trimming took off 3 bases at V and 3 bases at J, with 17 bases between the two ends. The CDR3 sequence is CASSSKGGVGTDTQYF. CDR3 sequence (DNA): TGTGCCAGCAGCTCAAAGGGGGGGGTTGGAACAGATACGCAGTATTTT. Full variable domain (missing parts from reference TRBV5-4 and TRBJ2-3): ETGVTQSPTHLIKTRGQQVTLRCSSQSGHNTVSWYQQALGQGPQFIFQYYREEENGRGNFPPRFSGLQFPNYSSELNVNALELDDSALYLCASSSKGGVGTDTQYFGPGTRLTVL.